The 8 T cell receptor beta chains given below trace back to one sample, sequenced in a study of Ad26.COV2.S vaccination and SARS-CoV-2 variants. Treatment denoted: some 20 received Ad26.COV2.S at low or high dose, single or two shots; 5 received placebo; per-sample allocation not given. Specimen acquisition occurred on day 63 following the initial vaccine or placebo injection. TCRdb's copy holds only in-frame clones and misses some; the assay was immunoSEQ multiplex PCR. Of a few hundred thousand clones in the sample, 85% to 90% are singletons; the top ten hold approximately 4%. This specimen was peripheral blood, taken in a trial of Ad26.COV2.S vaccine versus placebo. All receptors derive from a person aged 18 to 59 who received the Ad26.COV2.S COVID-19 vaccine or a placebo.

V usage is TRBV5-1 and J usage is TRBJ1-1; TRBD1 matches at 7 bases. V lost 4 bases, J lost 4 bases, and 7 bases stayed unmatched. Germline lookup yields CDR1 SGHRS and CDR2 YFSETQ. The CDR3 loop spans 14 amino acids. CDR3 nucleotides: TGCGCCAGCAGCGCGGCGACAGGGACCACTGAAGCTTTCTTT. Amino acid sequence: CASSAATGTTEAFF.

V gene TRBV7-2 combines with J gene TRBJ1-2; D is possibly TRBD1 (5 bases). The CDR3 has 15 residues. Trimming removed 5 bases from V and 6 bases from J, with 19 bases in between. Germline loops: CDR1 SGHTA, CDR2 FQGNSA. The CDR3 DNA reads TGTGCCAGCAGCCTAGGAGGCAGGGAAGGGGATGGCTACACCTTC. This codes for CASSLGGREGDGYTF.

The chain joins TRBV28 to TRBJ2-5; 7 nucleotides align to TRBD1. CDR3 length equals 13 residues. The V segment lost 6 bases and the J segment 3 bases; nucleotides outside the gene matches: 4. The germline CDR1 and CDR2 sequences are MDHEN and SYDVKM. Here the CDR3 DNA reads TGTGCCAGCAGCTCCGGGACAGAAGAGACCCAGTACTTC. This encodes CASSSGTEETQYF.

Of note for this clone: The junction departs from the called germline gene at one end, perhaps through a read error. The rearrangement uses TRBV28 and TRBJ2-7; 9 bases are a match to TRBD1. Germline V lookup: CDR1 MDHEN, CDR2 SYDVKM. The CDR3 has 13 residues. Here the CDR3 reads CASSAGTGSPFSF. CDR3 sequence (DNA): TGTGCCAGCAGTGCCGGGACAGGGAGCCCCTTCTCCTTC.

This sequence joins TRBV28 and TRBJ2-5, with D perhaps matching TRBD1 (5 bases). This CDR3 has 15 residues. Trimming left V 3 bases short and J 1 base short, with 12 bases between. Germline CDR1 is MDHEN and CDR2 is SYDVKM. Written as DNA, the CDR3 is TGTGCCAGCAGTTTCCAGTTAGGGGTCCAAGAGACCCAGTACTTC. This sequence encodes CASSFQLGVQETQYF.

The CDR3 DNA reads as TGTGCCAGCAGGCGGACAGGGGCTAACTATGGCTACACCTTC. The encoded protein is CASRRTGANYGYTF. This chain uses TRBV6-5 with TRBJ1-2; 9 nucleotides line up with TRBD1. Germline loops: CDR1 MNHEY, CDR2 SVGAGI. V lost 6 bases, J lost 0 bases, and 2 bases stayed unmatched. The CDR3 consists of 14 residues.

This chain links TRBV10-3 with TRBJ2-1; D may correspond to TRBD1 or TRBD2 (5 bases each). Trimming removed 6 bases at V and 8 bases at J, with 11 bases between. The CDR3 loop spans 12 amino acids. CDR1 and CDR2 (germline): ENHRY, SYGVKD. CDR3 sequence reads: CAIRSMGDEQFF. DNA for the CDR3: TGTGCCATCAGATCGATGGGGGATGAGCAGTTCTTC.

The chain employs TRBV30 and TRBJ1-2; D remains ambiguous. Trimming left V 2 bases short and J 2 bases short, with 9 bases between. The CDR3 runs 13 residues. Germline-derived CDR1 and CDR2 are GTSNPN and SVGIG (reference sequence). The CDR3 nucleotides read TGTGCCTGGAGTATGGGCAGAAACTATGGCTACACCTTC. This gives the protein CAWSMGRNYGYTF.